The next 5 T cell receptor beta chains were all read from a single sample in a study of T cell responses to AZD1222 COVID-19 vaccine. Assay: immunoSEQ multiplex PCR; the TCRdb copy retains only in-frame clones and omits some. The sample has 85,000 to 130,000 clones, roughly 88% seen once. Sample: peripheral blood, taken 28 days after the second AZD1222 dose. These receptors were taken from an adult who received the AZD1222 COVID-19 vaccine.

The CDR3, as DNA: TGTGCCAGCAGCCGACAGGGAGTAGATGGCTACACCTTC. Encoded protein: CASSRQGVDGYTF. The gene calls are TRBV5-4 and TRBJ1-2; 7 bases agree with TRBD1. J gave up 6 bases and V 4 bases, and 6 bases lay outside the gene matches. The CDR3 runs to 13 residues. Germline values: CDR1 SGHNT, CDR2 YYREEE (reference sequence).

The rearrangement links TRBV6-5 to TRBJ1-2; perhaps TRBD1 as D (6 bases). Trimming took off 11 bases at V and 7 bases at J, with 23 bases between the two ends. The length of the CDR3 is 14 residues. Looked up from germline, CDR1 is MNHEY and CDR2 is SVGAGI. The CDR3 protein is CACVPGGGPFGYTF. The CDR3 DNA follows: TGTGCCTGCGTCCCGGGTGGGGGCCCCTTTGGCTACACCTTC.

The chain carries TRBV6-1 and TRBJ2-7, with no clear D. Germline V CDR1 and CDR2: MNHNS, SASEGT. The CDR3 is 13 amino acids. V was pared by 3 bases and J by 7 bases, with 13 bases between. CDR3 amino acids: CASSEPPLGEQYF. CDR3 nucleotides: TGTGCCAGCAGTGAGCCTCCCTTGGGGGAGCAGTACTTC.

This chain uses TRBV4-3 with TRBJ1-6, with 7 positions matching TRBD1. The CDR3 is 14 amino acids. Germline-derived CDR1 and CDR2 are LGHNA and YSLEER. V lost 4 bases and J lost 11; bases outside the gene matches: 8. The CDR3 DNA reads TGCGCCAGCAGCCTGGGACAGCAAGACGCACCCCTCCACTTT. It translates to CASSLGQQDAPLHF.

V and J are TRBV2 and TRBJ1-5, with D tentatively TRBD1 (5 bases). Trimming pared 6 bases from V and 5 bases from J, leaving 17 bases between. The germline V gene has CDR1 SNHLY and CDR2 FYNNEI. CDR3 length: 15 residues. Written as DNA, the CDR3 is TGTGCCAGCAGCAGTGAAAGAGGGGCCGATCAGCCCCAGCATTTT. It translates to CASSSERGADQPQHF.